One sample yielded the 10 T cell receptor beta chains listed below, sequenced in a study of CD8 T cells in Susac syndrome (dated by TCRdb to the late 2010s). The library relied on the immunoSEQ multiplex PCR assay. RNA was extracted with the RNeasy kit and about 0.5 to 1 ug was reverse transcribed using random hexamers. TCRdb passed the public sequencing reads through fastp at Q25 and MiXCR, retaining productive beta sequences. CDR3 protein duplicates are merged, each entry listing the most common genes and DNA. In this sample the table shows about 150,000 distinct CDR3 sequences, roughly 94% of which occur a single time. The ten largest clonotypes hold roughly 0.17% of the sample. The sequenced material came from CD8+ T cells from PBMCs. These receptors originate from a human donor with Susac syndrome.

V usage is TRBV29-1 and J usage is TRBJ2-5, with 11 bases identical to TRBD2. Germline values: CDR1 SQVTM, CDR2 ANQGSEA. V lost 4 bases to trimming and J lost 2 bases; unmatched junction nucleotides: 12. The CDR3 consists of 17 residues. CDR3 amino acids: CSVGGFGTSGVQETQYF. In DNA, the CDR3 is TGCAGCGTTGGGGGTTTTGGGACTAGCGGAGTACAAGAGACCCAGTACTTC.

The CDR3 sequence is CASKQGALNTEAFF. The DNA of the CDR3 is TGTGCCAGCAAACAGGGGGCACTGAACACTGAAGCTTTCTTT. V usage is TRBV19 and J usage is TRBJ1-1; 9 positions match TRBD1. The germline V gene encodes CDR1 LNHDA and CDR2 SQIVND (reference sequence). V trimming: 9 bases; J trimming: 0 bases; junction bases outside the gene matches: 5. This CDR3 region has 14 residues. Looking up the rest from reference TRBV19 and TRBJ1-1 gives the full variable domain: DGGITQSPKYLFRKEGQNVTLSCEQNLNHDAMYWYRQDPGQGLRLIYYSQIVNDFQKGDIAEGYSVSREKKESFPLTVTSAQKNPTAFYLCASKQGALNTEAFFGQGTRLTVV.

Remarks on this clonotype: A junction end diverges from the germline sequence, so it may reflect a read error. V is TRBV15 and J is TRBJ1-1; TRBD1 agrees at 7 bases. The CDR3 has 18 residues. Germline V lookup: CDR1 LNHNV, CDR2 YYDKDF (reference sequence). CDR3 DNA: TGTGCCACCAGCAGAGATTTTAAGGGGACAGTCATGAACACTGGAGCTTTCTTT. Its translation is CATSRDFKGTVMNTGAFF.

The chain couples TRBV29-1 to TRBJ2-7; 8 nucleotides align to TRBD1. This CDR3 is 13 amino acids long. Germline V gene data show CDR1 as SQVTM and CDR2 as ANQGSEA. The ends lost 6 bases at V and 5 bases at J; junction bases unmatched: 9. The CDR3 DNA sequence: TGCAGCGTAGAAAGGACAGGGCCCCACGAGCAGTACTTC. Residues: CSVERTGPHEQYF.

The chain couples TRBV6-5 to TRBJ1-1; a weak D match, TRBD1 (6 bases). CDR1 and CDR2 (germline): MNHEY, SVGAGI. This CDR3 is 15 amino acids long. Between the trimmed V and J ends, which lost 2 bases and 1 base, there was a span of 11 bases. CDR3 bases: TGTGCCAGCAGTTACACGGGGGGCACGAACACTGAAGCTTTCTTT. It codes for CASSYTGGTNTEAFF.

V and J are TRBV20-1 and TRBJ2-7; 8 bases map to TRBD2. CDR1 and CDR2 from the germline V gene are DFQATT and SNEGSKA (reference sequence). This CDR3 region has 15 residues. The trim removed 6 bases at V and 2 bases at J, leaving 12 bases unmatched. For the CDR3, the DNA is TGCAGTGCCGGAGCGGGGGCGCTCCCTACCTACGAGCAGTACTTC. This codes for CSAGAGALPTYEQYF.

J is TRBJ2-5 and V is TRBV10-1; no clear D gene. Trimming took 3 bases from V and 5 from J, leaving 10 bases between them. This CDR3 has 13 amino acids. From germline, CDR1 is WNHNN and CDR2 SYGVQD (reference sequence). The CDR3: CASSDVQSETQYF. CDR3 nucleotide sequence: TGCGCCAGCAGTGATGTACAATCGGAGACCCAGTACTTC.

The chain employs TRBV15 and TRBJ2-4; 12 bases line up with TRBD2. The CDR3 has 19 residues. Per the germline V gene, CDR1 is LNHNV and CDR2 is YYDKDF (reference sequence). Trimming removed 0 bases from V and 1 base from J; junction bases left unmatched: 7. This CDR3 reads CATSRDVGLAGPAKNIQYF. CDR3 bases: TGTGCCACCAGCAGAGATGTCGGACTAGCGGGACCGGCCAAAAACATTCAGTACTTC. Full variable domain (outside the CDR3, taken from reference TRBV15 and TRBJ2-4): DAMVIQNPRYQVTQFGKPVTLSCSQTLNHNVMYWYQQKSSQAPKLLFHYYDKDFNNEADTPDNFQSRRPNTSFCFLDIRSPGLGDTAMYLCATSRDVGLAGPAKNIQYFGAGTRLSVL.

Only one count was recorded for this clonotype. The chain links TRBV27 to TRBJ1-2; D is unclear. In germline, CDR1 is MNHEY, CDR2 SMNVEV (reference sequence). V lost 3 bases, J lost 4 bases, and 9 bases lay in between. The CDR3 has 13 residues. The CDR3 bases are TGTGCCAGCAGTTTCGGGGTCGGCTATGGCTACACCTTC. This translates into CASSFGVGYGYTF.

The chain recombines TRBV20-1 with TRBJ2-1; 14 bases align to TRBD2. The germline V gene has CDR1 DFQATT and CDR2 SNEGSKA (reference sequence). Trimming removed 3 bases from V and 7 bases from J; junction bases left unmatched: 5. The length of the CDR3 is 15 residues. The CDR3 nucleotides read TGCAGTGCTAGTTCCGGACTAGCGGGAGGTAATGAGCAGTTCTTC. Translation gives CSASSGLAGGNEQFF.